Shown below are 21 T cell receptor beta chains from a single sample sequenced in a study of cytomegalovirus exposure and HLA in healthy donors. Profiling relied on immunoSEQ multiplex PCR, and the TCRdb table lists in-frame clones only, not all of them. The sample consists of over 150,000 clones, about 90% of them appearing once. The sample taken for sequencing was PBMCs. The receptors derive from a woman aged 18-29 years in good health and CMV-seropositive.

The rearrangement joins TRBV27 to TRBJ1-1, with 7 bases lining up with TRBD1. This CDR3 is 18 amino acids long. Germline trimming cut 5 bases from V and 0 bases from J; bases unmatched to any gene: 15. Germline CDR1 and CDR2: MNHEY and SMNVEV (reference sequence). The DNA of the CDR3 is TGTGCCAGCAGTCCCCCCTCCACAGGGGTCGGAGTGAACACTGAAGCTTTCTTT. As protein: CASSPPSTGVGVNTEAFF.

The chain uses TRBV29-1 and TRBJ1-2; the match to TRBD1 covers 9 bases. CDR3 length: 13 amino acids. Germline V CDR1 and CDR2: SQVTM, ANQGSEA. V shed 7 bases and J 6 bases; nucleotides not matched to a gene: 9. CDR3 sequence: CSAATTGGNGYTF. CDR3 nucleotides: TGCAGCGCCGCAACGACAGGGGGGAATGGCTACACCTTC.

The CDR3 region is CASSAWDTPVLGNTIYF. The DNA of the CDR3 is TGTGCCAGCAGCGCATGGGACACCCCAGTCCTCGGAAACACCATATATTTT. V gene TRBV7-9 combines with J gene TRBJ1-3; a weak D match, TRBD1 (6 bases). From germline, CDR1 is SEHNR and CDR2 FQNEAQ (reference sequence). This CDR3 comprises 17 residues. Deletions cut 5 bases from V and 4 bases from J, with 21 bases between.

The CDR3: CASSLSGGRQETQYF. CDR3 DNA: TGTGCCAGCAGTTTATCGGGAGGGCGGCAAGAGACCCAGTACTTC. The chain recombines TRBV27 with TRBJ2-5; the match to TRBD2 covers 7 bases. The CDR3 extends over 15 amino acids. CDR1 is MNHEY and CDR2 is SMNVEV in the germline V gene (reference sequence). V shed 0 bases and J 2 bases; nucleotides not matched to a gene: 3.

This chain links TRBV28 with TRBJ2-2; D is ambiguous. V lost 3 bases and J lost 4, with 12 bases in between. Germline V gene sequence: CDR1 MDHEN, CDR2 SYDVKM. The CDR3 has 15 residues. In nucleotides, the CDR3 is TGTGCCAGCAGTTTTCGTCCGGGTTCCACCGGGGAGCTGTTTTTT. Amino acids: CASSFRPGSTGELFF.

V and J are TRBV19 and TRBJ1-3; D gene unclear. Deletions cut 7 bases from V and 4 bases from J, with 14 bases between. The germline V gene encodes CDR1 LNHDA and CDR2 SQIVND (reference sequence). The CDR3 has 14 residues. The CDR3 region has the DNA TGTGCCAGTACCGAGAATCGAGAAGGAAACACCATATATTTT. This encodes CASTENREGNTIYF.

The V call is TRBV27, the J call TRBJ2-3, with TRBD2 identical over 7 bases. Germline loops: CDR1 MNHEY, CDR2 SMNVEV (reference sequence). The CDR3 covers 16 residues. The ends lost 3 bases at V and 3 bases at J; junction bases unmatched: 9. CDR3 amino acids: CASSFLADLATDTQYF. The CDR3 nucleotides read TGTGCCAGCAGTTTCCTAGCGGACCTAGCTACAGATACGCAGTATTTT.

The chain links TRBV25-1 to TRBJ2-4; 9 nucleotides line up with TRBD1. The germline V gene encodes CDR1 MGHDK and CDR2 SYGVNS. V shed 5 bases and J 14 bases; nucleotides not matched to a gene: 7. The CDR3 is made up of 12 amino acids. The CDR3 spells CASSPGTGFKYF. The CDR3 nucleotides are TGTGCCAGCAGTCCCGGGACAGGGTTTAAGTACTTC.

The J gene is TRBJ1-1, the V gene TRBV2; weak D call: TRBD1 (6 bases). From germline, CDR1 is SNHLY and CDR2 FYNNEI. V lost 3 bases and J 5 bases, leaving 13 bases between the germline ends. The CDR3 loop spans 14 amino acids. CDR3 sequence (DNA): TGTGCCAGCAGTGATGCGGGGGCAAGTACTGAAGCTTTCTTT. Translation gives CASSDAGASTEAFF.

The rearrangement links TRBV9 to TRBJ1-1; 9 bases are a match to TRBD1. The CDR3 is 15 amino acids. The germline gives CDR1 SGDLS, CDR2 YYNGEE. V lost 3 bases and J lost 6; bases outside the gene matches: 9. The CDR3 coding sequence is TGTGCCAGCAGCGCTGAGGGACAGGGTCTGCCTGAAGCTTTCTTT. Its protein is CASSAEGQGLPEAFF.

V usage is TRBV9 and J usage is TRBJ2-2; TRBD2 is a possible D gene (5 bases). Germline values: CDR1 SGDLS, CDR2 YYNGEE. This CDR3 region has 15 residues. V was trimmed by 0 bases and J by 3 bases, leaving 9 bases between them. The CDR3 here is CASSVALADTGELFF. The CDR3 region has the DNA TGTGCCAGCAGCGTAGCCCTAGCCGACACCGGGGAGCTGTTTTTT.

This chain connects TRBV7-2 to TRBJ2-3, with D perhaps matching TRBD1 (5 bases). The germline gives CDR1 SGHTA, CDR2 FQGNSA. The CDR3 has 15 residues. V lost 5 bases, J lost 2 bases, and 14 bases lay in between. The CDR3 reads CASSPHTGPTDTQYF. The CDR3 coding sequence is TGTGCCAGCAGCCCCCACACAGGACCCACAGATACGCAGTATTTT.

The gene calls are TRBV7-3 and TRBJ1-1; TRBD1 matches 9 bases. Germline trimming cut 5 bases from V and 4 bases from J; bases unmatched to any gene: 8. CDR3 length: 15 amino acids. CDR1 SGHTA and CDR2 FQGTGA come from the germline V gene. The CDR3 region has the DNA TGTGCCAGCAGCCCGCGACAGGGGGGCCCCACTGAAGCTTTCTTT. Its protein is CASSPRQGGPTEAFF.

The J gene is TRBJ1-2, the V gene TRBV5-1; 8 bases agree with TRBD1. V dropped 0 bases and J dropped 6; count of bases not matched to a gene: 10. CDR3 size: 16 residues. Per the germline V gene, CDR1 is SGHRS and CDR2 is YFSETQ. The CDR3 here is CASSLGLRDRLNGYTF. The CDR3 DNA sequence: TGCGCCAGCAGCTTGGGACTCCGGGACAGGCTGAATGGCTACACCTTC.

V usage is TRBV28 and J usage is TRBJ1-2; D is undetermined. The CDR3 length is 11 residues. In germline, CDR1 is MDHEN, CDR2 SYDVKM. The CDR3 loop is CGSNSNYGYTF. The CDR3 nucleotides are TGTGGATCCAACTCTAACTATGGCTACACCTTC.

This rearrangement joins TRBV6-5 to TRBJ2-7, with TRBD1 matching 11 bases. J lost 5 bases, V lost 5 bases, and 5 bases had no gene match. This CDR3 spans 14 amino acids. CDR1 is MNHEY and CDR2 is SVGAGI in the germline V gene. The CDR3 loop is CASSPGTGGDEQYF. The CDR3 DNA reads TGTGCCAGCAGTCCGGGGACAGGGGGGGACGAGCAGTACTTC.

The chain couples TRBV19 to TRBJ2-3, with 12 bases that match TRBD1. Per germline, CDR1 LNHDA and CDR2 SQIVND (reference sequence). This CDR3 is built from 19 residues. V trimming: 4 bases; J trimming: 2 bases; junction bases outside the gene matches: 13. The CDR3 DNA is TGTGCCAGTAGTAATACCGGGACAGGGGGCCCTCGCCACACAGATACGCAGTATTTT. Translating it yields CASSNTGTGGPRHTDTQYF.

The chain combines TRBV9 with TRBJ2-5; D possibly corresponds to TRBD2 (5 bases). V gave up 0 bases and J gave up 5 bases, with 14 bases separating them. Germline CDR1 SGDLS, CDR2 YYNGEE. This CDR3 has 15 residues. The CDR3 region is CASSVAPPPGETQYF. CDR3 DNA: TGTGCCAGCAGCGTAGCTCCTCCACCGGGGGAGACCCAGTACTTC.

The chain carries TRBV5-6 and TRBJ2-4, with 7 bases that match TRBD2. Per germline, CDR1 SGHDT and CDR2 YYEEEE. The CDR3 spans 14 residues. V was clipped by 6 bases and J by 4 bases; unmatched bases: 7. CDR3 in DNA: TGTGCCAGCACCCTGGGGCGGGGGAAAAACATTCAGTACTTC. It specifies CASTLGRGKNIQYF.

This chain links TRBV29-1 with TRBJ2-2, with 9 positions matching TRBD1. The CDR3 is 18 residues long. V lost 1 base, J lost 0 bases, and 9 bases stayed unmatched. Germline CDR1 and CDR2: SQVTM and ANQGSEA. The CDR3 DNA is TGCAGCGTTGAAGTGATAACAGGGGGCGATACGAACACCGGGGAGCTGTTTTTT. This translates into CSVEVITGGDTNTGELFF.

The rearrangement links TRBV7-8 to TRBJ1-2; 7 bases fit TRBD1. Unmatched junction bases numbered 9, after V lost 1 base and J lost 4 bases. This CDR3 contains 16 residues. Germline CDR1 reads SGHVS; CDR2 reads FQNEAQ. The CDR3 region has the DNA TGTGCCAGCAGCTTAGTTCCCGACAGGGTTCCCTATGGCTACACCTTC. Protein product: CASSLVPDRVPYGYTF.